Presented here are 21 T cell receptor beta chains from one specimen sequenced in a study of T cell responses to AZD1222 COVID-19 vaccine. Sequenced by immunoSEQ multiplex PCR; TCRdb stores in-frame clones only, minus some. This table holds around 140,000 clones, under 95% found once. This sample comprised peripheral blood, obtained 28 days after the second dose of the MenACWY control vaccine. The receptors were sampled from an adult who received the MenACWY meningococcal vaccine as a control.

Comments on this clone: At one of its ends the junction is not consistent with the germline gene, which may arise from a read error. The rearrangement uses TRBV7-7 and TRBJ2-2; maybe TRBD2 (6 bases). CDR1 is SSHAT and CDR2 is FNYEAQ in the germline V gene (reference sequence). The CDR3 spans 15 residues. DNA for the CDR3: TGTGCTAGCAGCTTAAATGGAGCGGGCACCGGGGAGCTGTTTTTT. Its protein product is CASSLNGAGTGELFF.

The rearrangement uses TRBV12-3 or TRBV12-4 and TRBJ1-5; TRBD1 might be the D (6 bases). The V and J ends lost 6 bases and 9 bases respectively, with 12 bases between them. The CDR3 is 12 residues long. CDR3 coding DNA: TGTGCCAGCAGCTATGACAGGCCGCCCCAGCATTTT. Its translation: CASSYDRPPQHF.

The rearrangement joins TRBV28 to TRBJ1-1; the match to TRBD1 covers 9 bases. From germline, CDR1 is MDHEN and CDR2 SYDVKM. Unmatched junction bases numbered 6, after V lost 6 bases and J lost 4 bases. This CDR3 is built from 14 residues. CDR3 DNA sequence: TGTGCCAGCAGGGGACAGGGAGCGGGCACTGAAGCTTTCTTT. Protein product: CASRGQGAGTEAFF.

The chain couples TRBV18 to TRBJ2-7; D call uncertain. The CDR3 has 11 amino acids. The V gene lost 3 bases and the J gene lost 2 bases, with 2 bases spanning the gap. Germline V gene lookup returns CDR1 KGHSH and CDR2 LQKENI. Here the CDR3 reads CASSPTYEQYF. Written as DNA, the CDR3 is TGTGCCAGCTCACCCACCTACGAGCAGTACTTC.

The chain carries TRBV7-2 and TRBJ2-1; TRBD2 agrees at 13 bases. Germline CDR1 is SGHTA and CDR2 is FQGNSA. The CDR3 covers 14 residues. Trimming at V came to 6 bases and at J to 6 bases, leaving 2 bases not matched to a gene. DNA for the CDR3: TGTGCCAGCAGTCGGACTAGCGGGAGCAATGAGCAGTTCTTC. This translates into CASSRTSGSNEQFF.

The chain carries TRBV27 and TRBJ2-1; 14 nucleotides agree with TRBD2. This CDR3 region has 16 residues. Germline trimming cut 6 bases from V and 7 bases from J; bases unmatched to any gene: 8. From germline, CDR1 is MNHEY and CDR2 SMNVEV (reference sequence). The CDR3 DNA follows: TGTGCCAGCAGACACAGAGGGACTAGCGGGAGTAATGAGCAGTTCTTC. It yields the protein CASRHRGTSGSNEQFF.

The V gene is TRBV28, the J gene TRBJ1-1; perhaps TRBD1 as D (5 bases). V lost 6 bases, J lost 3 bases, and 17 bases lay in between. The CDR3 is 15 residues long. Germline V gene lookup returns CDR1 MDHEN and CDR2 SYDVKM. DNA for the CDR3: TGTGCCAGCAGCCTTGCAGTCCTGGGGGACACTGAAGCTTTCTTT. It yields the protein CASSLAVLGDTEAFF.

CDR3 loop: CASSPKNTGELFF. In nucleotides, the CDR3 is TGTGCCAGCAGCCCAAAGAACACCGGGGAGCTGTTTTTT. The rearrangement joins TRBV7-3 to TRBJ2-2, with unresolved D. The CDR3 has 13 amino acids. Germline V gene sequence: CDR1 SGHTA, CDR2 FQGTGA. Trimming removed 5 bases from V and 1 base from J, with 5 bases in between.

CDR3 loop: CASSANRGASSGANVLTF. The CDR3 DNA follows: TGTGCCAGCTCAGCAAACAGGGGGGCCAGCTCTGGGGCCAACGTCCTGACTTTC. The genes are TRBV18 and TRBJ2-6; 8 bases are shared with TRBD1. The CDR3 covers 18 residues. Germline V CDR1 and CDR2: KGHSH, LQKENI. The V and J ends lost 5 bases and 0 bases, in that order; junction bases with no gene match: 9.

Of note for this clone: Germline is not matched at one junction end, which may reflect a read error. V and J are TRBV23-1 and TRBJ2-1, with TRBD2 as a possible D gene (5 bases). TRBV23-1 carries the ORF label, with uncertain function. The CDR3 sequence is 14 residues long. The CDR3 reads CASSPSLDEEDRLF. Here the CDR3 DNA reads TGCGCCAGCAGTCCCTCTCTAGATGAGGAGGATCGTCTCTTC.

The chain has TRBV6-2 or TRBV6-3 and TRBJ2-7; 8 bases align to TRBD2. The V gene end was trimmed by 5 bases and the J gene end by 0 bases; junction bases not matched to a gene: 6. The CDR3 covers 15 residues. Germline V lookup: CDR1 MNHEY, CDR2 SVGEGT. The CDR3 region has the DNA TGTGCCAGCAGTCAGGGACTAGTCACCTCCTACGAGCAGTACTTC. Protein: CASSQGLVTSYEQYF.

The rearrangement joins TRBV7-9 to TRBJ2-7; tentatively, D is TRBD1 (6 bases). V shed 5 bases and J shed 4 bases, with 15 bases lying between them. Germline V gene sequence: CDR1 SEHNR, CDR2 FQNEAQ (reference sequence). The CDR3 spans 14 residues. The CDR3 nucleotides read TGTGCCAGCAGCCCTACGGGACAAAATTACGAGCAGTACTTC. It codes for CASSPTGQNYEQYF.

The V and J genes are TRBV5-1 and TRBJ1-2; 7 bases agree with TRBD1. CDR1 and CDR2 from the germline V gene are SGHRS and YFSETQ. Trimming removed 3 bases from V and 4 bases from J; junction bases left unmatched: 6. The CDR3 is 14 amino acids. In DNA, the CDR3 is TGCGCCAGCAGCTCCACCGGGACAGCCTATGGCTACACCTTC. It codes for CASSSTGTAYGYTF. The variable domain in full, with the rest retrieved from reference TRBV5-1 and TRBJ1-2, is KAGVTQTPRYLIKTRGQQVTLSCSPISGHRSVSWYQQTPGQGLQFLFEYFSETQRNKGNFPGRFSGRQFSNSRSEMNVSTLELGDSALYLCASSSTGTAYGYTFGSGTRLTVV.

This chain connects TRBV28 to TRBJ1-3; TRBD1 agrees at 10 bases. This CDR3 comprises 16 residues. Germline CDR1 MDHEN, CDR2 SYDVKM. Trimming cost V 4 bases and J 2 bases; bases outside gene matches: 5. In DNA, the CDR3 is TGTGCCAGCAGTTCACCGGGACAGGGGACTGGAAACACCATATATTTT. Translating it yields CASSSPGQGTGNTIYF.

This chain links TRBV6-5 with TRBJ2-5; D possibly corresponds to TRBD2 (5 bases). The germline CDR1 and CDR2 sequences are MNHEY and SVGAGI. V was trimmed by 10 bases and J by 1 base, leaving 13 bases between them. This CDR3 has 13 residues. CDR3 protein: CATGGRPQETQYF. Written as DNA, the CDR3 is TGTGCCACAGGAGGCAGGCCCCAAGAGACCCAGTACTTC.

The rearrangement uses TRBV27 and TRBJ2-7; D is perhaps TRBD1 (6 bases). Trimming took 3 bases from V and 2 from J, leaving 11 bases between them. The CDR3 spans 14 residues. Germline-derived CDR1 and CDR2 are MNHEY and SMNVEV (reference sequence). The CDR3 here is CASSLAGTTYEQYF. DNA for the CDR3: TGTGCCAGCAGTTTGGCCGGGACAACCTACGAGCAGTACTTC.

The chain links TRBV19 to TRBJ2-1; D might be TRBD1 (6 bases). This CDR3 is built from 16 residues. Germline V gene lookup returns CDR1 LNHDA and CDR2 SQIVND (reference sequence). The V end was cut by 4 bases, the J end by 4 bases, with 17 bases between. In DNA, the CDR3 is TGTGCCAGTAGTACCCAGGACAGAGCCCCTTACAATGAGCAGTTCTTC. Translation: CASSTQDRAPYNEQFF.

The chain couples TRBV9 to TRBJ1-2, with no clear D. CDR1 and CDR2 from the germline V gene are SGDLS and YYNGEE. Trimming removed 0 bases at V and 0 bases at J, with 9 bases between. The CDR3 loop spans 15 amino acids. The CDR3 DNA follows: TGTGCCAGCAGCGTAGGCCAGCGGGCTAACTATGGCTACACCTTC. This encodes CASSVGQRANYGYTF.

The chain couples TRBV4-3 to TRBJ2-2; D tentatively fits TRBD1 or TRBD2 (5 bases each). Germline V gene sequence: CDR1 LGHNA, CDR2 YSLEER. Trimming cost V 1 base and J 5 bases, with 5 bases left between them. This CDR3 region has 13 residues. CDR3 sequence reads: CASSQGGTGELFF. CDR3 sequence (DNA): TGCGCCAGCAGCCAAGGGGGGACCGGGGAGCTGTTTTTT.

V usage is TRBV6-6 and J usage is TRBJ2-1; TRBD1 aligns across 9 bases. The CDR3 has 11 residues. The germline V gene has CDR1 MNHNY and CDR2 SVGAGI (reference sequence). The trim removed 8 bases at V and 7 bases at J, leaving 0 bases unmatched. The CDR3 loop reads CASGQGNEQFF. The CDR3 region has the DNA TGTGCCAGCGGACAGGGGAATGAGCAGTTCTTC.

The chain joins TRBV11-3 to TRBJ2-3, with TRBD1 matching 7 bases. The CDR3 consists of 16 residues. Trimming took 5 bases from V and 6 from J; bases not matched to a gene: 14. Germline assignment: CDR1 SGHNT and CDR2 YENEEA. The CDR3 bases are TGTGCCAGCAGCAAAGGCCGGGACAGCATATCCGATACGCAGTATTTT. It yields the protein CASSKGRDSISDTQYF.